The following is a T cell receptor beta chain sequence with its context. Its antigen is not identified. This sample is part of a study of cytomegalovirus exposure and HLA in healthy donors. Findings and caveats of the study: In vitro checks showed that a few CMV-associated chains really do target CMV antigens.

The length of the CDR3 is 15 residues. Germline assignment: CDR1 MGHRA and CDR2 YSYEKL. Losses at the gene ends were 4 bases for V and 5 bases for J; bases not matched to a gene: 8. The primer mix had 60 Vbeta and 13 Jbeta primers. The repertoire was sequenced with immunoSEQ multiplex PCR; TCRdb's copy has only in-frame clones and lacks some. The table includes 150,000 to 250,000 clones, 82% detected once. The clonotype originates from a woman in her fifties or sixties in good health and CMV-seropositive. This chain links TRBV4-1 with TRBJ2-5; TRBD2 matches at 9 bases. The sample comprised PBMCs. The CDR3 DNA reads as TGCGCCAGCAGCCCGTCGGTAGCGGGAGAGGAGACCCAGTACTTC. Protein sequence: CASSPSVAGEETQYF.